This TCR beta chain was captured in a study of blood T cells in healthy people across ages. At least ten counts were recorded for this clonotype. Its matching antigen is unknown. Study-level results: Possibly, changes in expanded clonotypes were confounded because donor CMV status was unknown. Observed TCR beta diversity per million T cells went down as age went up. This fall followed a roughly linear course with age.

The germline CDR1 and CDR2 sequences are SGHDN and FVKESK. This CDR3 has 15 residues. V was pared by 1 base and J by 2 bases, with 10 bases between. Together with a sample-barcoded 5' primer, a J-beta primer mix was included in a second PCR lasting about 7 to 11 cycles. Using its own MiXCR run on the 5' RACE reads, TCRdb lists one record per CDR3 protein. The sample consists of around 670,000 distinct CDR3 sequences, under 30% of them appearing once. Sequenced material: blood. This TCR came from a woman older than 75 in good health. This chain connects TRBV14 to TRBJ2-3, with no clear D. CDR3 bases: TGTGCCAGCAGCCAAGTGGACCCATTCACAGATACGCAGTATTTT. This codes for CASSQVDPFTDTQYF.